This entry concerns a single TCR beta chain. The antigen is undetermined. Profiling relied on immunoSEQ multiplex PCR, and the TCRdb table lists in-frame clones only, not all of them. The sample has more than 100,000 clones; over 80% are singletons. This specimen belongs to a study of T cell responses to AZD1222 COVID-19 vaccine. Study observations and caveats: Sampled repertoires all dated from after the peak T cell response. Seropositivity was recorded at baseline in only a handful of AZD1222 recipients.

V lost 4 bases, J lost 4 bases, and 2 bases stayed unmatched. The CDR3 sequence is 14 residues long. CDR1 KGHDR and CDR2 SFDVKD come from the germline V gene. Source: peripheral blood, taken 28 days after the second AZD1222 dose. This chain joins TRBV24-1 and TRBJ2-2, with TRBD2 matching 7 bases. This clonotype originated in an adult who received the AZD1222 COVID-19 vaccine. The chain's CDR3 is CATSEGGTTGELFF. The DNA for the CDR3 is TGTGCCACCAGTGAGGGAGGGACCACCGGGGAGCTGTTTTTT.